This T cell receptor (beta chain) originates from a study of T cell repertoires in cytomegalovirus infection. Overall study context: Recently identified HLA-C-restricted and well-studied HLA-B-restricted CMV epitopes were used. Indicated by public TCR beta signatures were CMV infection and matching HLA type.

This clonotype was seen a handful of times. Its antigen is still unknown. MiXCR, applied by TCRdb to the reads, yields one record per CDR3 protein. Of about half a million distinct CDR3 sequences listed, approximately 40% are singletons. With 2 bases removed from V and 5 bases from J, the gap between germline ends came to 15 bases. Germline assignment: CDR1 SSHAT and CDR2 FNYEAQ (reference sequence). The CDR3 has 15 residues. Whole-study results and caveats: The cumulative frequency of public TCR beta families identified carriers of CMV plus the relevant HLA.

This TCR was sampled from a human donor in good health (CMV status not recorded). Some clones in this sample may be carry-over from other donors' samples. The genes are TRBV7-7 and TRBJ2-5; D uncertain. Source: cultured PBMCs, taken from culture after CMV antigen stimulation. The DNA for the CDR3 is TGTGCCAGCAGCTTACTTGATTCAGTCCTCGAGACCCAGTACTTC. This gives the protein CASSLLDSVLETQYF.